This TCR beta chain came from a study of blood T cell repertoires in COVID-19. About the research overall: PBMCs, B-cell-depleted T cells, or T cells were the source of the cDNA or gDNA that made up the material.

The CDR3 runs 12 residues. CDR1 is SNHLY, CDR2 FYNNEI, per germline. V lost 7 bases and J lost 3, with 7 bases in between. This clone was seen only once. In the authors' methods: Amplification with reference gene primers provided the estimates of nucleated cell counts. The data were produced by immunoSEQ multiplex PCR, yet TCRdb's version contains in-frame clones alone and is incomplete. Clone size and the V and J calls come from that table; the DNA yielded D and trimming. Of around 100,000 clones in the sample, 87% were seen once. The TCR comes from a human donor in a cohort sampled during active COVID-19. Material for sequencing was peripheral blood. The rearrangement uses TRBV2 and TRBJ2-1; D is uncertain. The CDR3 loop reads CASKTYYNEQFF. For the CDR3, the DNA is TGTGCCAGCAAAACCTACTACAATGAGCAGTTCTTC.